A single TCR beta chain is shown here with its context. Antigen specificity is unknown. CDR1 DFQATT and CDR2 SNEGSKA come from the germline V gene (reference sequence). The V end lost 2 bases, the J end lost 13 bases, and 15 bases lay between the germline ends. This CDR3 is 11 amino acids long. Produced via immunoSEQ multiplex PCR; TCRdb's table is partial and in-frame only. This table holds around 450,000 clones, 80% to 90% found once. As for treatment: approximately 18 received Ad26.COV2.S at low or high dose, single or two shots; five or six received placebo; per-sample allocation not given. The study sampled participants on day 63 after the first vaccine or placebo injection. This record comes from a study of Ad26.COV2.S vaccination and SARS-CoV-2 variants. Across the whole study: By the intramuscular route, Ad26.COV2.S was given once, or twice 56 days apart.

General study points: Placebo and vaccine recipients had non-spike TCR breadth that was similar. Those who received the vaccine showed greater spike-specific TCR breadth than those given placebo.

The gene calls are TRBV20-1 and TRBJ2-7, with D tentatively TRBD2 (6 bases). The source is a person aged 18-65 years who received the Ad26.COV2.S COVID-19 vaccine or a placebo. The material was peripheral blood, obtained in a trial of Ad26.COV2.S vaccine versus placebo. CDR3 loop: CSARRGGGGYF. The CDR3 nucleotides are TGCAGTGCTAGACGGGGTGGGGGAGGCTACTTC.